These 10 T cell receptor beta chains share one sample of origin, sequenced in a study of T cell responses to AZD1222 COVID-19 vaccine. The repertoire was sequenced with immunoSEQ multiplex PCR; TCRdb's copy has only in-frame clones and lacks some. The sample records approximately 100,000 clones, approximately 90% being singletons. The specimen comprised peripheral blood, sampled 28 days after the second AZD1222 dose. These receptors were collected from an adult who received the AZD1222 COVID-19 vaccine.

The J gene is TRBJ2-1, the V gene TRBV5-1; no clear D gene. V lost 4 bases and J 7 bases, leaving 12 bases between the germline ends. Germline-derived CDR1 and CDR2 are SGHRS and YFSETQ. The CDR3 totals 13 residues. CDR3 DNA: TGCGCCAGCAGCCCGATACCTGGGAATGAGCAGTTCTTC. This codes for CASSPIPGNEQFF. The full variable domain, in which reference TRBV5-1 and TRBJ2-1 provide the parts outside the CDR3, is KAGVTQTPRYLIKTRGQQVTLSCSPISGHRSVSWYQQTPGQGLQFLFEYFSETQRNKGNFPGRFSGRQFSNSRSEMNVSTLELGDSALYLCASSPIPGNEQFFGPGTRLTVL.

This clone was observed once. The chain carries TRBV5-4 and TRBJ2-2; 7 positions agree with TRBD1. Germline assignment: CDR1 SGHNT and CDR2 YYREEE (reference sequence). The CDR3 loop spans 16 amino acids. V lost 0 bases to trimming and J lost 1 base; unmatched junction nucleotides: 3. For the CDR3, the DNA is TGTGCCAGCAGCTTGGCGGGACAGTGGAACACCGGGGAGCTGTTTTTT. It specifies CASSLAGQWNTGELFF.

The chain joins TRBV6-5 to TRBJ2-3; weak D call: TRBD2 (5 bases). The CDR3 totals 16 residues. Trimming took off 2 bases at V and 0 bases at J, with 12 bases between the two ends. Germline V gene sequence: CDR1 MNHEY, CDR2 SVGAGI. This CDR3 is CASSYATRGSTDTQYF. The CDR3, as DNA: TGTGCCAGCAGTTACGCGACCCGCGGGAGCACAGATACGCAGTATTTT.

V is TRBV5-6 and J is TRBJ2-3; 10 nucleotides match TRBD2. CDR3 size: 14 residues. From germline, CDR1 is SGHDT and CDR2 YYEEEE. With 2 bases clipped from V and 11 bases from J, the junction kept 8 bases outside the gene matches. CDR3 amino acids: CASSFRAGGEMQYF. Here the CDR3 DNA reads TGTGCCAGCAGCTTCCGAGCGGGAGGGGAAATGCAGTATTTT.

The CDR3 loop reads CASSQGRGTYNEQFF. As DNA, the CDR3 is TGTGCCAGCAGCCAAGGAAGGGGGACCTACAATGAGCAGTTCTTC. The gene calls are TRBV4-2 and TRBJ2-1, with D possibly matching TRBD1 (6 bases). This CDR3 is 15 amino acids long. Trimming stripped 1 base from V and 2 bases from J, with 9 bases between. Per germline, CDR1 LGHNA and CDR2 YNFKEQ.

V gene TRBV7-6 combines with J gene TRBJ2-7; D assignment may be TRBD1 or TRBD2 (6 bases each). V shed 5 bases and J shed 5 bases, with 13 bases lying between them. This CDR3 has 13 residues. The germline gives CDR1 SGHVS, CDR2 FNYEAQ. CDR3 DNA: TGTGCCAGCAGCGGAGGGGGTACCGACGAGCAGTACTTC. It is translated as CASSGGGTDEQYF.

This chain links TRBV29-1 with TRBJ2-7, with TRBD1 matching over 9 bases. Germline CDR1 is SQVTM and CDR2 is ANQGSEA. The trim removed 4 bases at V and 5 bases at J, leaving 9 bases unmatched. This CDR3 region has 14 residues. CDR3: CSVGFRTGADEQYF. The DNA of the CDR3 is TGCAGCGTTGGTTTCCGGACAGGGGCGGACGAGCAGTACTTC.

The V call is TRBV7-9, the J call TRBJ2-7, with 8 bases matching TRBD2. The ends lost 4 bases at V and 4 bases at J; junction bases unmatched: 12. CDR1 and CDR2 from the germline V gene are SEHNR and FQNEAQ (reference sequence). The CDR3 runs to 16 residues. CDR3 nucleotides: TGTGCCAGCAGCTACTCCTTCAGCGGGAGACGATACGAGCAGTACTTC. Translation gives CASSYSFSGRRYEQYF.

The chain uses TRBV2 and TRBJ1-5; D may be TRBD1 (6 bases). Germline lookup yields CDR1 SNHLY and CDR2 FYNNEI. V lost 4 bases to trimming and J lost 2 bases, with 12 bases between them. The CDR3 length is 15 residues. As DNA, the CDR3 is TGTGCCAGCAGTGGGGGGGGGCGCGGCAATCAGCCCCAGCATTTT. This sequence encodes CASSGGGRGNQPQHF.

The CDR3 coding sequence is TGTGCCAGCAGCCGAGCCGGGATGTTCACAGATACGCAGTATTTT. This gives the protein CASSRAGMFTDTQYF. This chain connects TRBV7-6 to TRBJ2-3; weak D call: TRBD2 (5 bases). V gave up 5 bases and J gave up 2 bases, with 14 bases separating them. CDR3 size: 15 residues. From germline, CDR1 is SGHVS and CDR2 FNYEAQ. Full variable domain (remainder filled in from reference TRBV7-6 and TRBJ2-3): GAGVSQSPRYKVTKRGQDVALRCDPISGHVSLYWYRQALGQGPEFLTYFNYEAQQDKSGLPNDRFSAERPEGSISTLTIQRTEQRDSAMYRCASSRAGMFTDTQYFGPGTRLTVL.